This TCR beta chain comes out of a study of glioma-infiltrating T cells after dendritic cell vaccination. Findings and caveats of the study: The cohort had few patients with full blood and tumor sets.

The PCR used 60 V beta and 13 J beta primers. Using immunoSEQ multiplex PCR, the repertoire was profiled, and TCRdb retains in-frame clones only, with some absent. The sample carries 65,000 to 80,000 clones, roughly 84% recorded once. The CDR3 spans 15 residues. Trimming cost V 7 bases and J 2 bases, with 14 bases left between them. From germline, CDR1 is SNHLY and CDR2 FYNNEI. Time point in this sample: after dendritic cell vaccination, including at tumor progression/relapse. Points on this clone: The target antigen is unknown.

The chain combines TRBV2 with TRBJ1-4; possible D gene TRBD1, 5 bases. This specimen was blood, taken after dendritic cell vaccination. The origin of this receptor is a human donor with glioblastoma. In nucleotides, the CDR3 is TGTGCCAGCAAAATCGACAGACCGACTAATGAAAAACTGTTTTTT. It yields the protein CASKIDRPTNEKLFF.